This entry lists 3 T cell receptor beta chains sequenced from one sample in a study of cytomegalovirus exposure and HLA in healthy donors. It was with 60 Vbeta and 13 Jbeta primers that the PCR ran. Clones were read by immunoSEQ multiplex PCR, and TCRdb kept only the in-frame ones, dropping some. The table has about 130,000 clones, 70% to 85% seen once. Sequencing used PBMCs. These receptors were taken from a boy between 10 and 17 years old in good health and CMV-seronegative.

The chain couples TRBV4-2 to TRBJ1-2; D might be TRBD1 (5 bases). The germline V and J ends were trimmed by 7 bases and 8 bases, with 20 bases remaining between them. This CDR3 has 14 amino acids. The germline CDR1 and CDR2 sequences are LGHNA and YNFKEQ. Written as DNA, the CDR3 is TGTGCCAGCACCTCCCCAGGGCGGGGAAAGGGCTACACCTTC. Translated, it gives CASTSPGRGKGYTF.

In DNA form, the CDR3 reads TGCAGCGTTGACTCGTCGGTCTCTATCACTAACTATGGCTACACCTTC. This translates into CSVDSSVSITNYGYTF. The chain joins TRBV29-1 to TRBJ1-2; no reliable D call. The CDR3 extends over 16 amino acids. Germline V CDR1 and CDR2: SQVTM, ANQGSEA. Between the trimmed V and J ends, which lost 3 bases and 0 bases, there was a span of 17 bases. Drawing the rest from reference TRBV29-1 and TRBJ1-2, the complete variable domain is SAVISQKPSRDICQRGTSLTIQCQVDSQVTMMFWYRQQPGQSLTLIATANQGSEATYESGFVIDKFPISRPNLTFSTLTVSNMSPEDSSIYLCSVDSSVSITNYGYTFGSGTRLTVV.

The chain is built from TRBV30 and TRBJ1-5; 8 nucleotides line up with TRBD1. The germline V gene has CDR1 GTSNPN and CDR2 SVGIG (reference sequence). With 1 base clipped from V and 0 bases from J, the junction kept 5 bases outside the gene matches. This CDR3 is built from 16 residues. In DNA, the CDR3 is TGTGCCTGGAGTGGTAGGACAGGGTATAGCAATCAGCCCCAGCATTTT. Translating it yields CAWSGRTGYSNQPQHF. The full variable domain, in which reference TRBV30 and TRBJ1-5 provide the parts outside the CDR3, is SQTIHQWPATLVQPVGSPLSLECTVEGTSNPNLYWYRQAAGRGLQLLFYSVGIGQISSEVPQNLSASRPQDRQFILSSKKLLLSDSGFYLCAWSGRTGYSNQPQHFGDGTRLSIL.